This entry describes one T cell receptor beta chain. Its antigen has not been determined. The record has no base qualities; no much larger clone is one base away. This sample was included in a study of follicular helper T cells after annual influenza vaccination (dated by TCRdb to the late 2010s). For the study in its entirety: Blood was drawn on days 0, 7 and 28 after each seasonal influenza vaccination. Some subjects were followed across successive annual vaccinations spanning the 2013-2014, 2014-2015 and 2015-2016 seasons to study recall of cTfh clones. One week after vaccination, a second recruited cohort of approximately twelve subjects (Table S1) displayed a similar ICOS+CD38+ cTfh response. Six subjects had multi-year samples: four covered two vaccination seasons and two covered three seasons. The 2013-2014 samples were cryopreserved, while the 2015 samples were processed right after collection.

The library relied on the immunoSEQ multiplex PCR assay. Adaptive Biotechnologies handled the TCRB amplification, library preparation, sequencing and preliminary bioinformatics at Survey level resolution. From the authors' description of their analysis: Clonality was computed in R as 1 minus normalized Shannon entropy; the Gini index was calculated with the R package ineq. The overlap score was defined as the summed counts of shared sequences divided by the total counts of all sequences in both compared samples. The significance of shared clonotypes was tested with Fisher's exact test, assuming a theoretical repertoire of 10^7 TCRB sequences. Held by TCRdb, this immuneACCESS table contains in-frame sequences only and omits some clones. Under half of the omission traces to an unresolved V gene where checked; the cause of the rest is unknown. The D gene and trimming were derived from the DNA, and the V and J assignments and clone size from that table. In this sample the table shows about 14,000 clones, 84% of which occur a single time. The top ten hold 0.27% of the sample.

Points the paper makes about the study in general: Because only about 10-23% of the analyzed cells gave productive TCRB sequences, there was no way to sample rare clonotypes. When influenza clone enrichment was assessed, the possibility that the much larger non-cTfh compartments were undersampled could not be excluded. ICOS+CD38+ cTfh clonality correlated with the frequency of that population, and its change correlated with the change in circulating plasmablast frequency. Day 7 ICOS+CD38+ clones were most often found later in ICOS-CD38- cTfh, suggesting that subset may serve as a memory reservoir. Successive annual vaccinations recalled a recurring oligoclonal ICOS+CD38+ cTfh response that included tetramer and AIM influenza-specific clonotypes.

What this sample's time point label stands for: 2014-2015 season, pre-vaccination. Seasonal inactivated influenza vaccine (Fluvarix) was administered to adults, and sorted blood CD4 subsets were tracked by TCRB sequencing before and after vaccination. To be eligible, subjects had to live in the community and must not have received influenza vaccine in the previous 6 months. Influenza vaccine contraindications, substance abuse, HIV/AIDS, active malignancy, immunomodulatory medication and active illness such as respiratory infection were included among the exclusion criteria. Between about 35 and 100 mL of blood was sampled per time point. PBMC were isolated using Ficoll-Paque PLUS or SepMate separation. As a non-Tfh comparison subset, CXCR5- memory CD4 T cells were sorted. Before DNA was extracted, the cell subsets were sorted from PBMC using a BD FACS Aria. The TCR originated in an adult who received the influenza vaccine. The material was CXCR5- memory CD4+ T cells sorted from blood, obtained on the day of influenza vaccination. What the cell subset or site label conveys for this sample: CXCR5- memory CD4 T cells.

The DNA sequence reads TGTGCCAGCAGTCCCCTCGGGGAAGGCAATCAGCCCCAGCATTTT. It translates as CASSPLGEGNQPQHF. This sequence uses TRBV6-1 and TRBJ1-5; no D segment can be confidently identified. V is reduced by 5 bases and J by 2 bases, leaving a spacing of 13 bases between them. The CDR3 holds 15 amino acids from the cysteine to the phenylalanine. The sequence is cut down to CDR3 DNA, 45 bases in frame from base 1. Via the germline V gene, CDR1 is MNHNS and CDR2 SASEGT.